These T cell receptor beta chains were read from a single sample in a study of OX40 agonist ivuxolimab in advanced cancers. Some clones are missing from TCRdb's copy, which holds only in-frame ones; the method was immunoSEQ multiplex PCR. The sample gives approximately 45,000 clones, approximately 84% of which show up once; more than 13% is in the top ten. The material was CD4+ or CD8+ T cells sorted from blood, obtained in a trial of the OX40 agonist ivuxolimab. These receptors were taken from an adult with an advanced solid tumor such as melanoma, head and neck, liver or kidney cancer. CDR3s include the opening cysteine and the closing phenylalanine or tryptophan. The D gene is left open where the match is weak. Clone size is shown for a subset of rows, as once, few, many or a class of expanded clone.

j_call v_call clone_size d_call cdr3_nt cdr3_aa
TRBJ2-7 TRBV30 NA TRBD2 TGTGCCTGGAACCGACTAGCGGGAGGGCCGAATAAAGCCGAGCAGTACTTC CAWNRLAGGPNKAEQYF
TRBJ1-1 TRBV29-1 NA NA TGCAGCGTTGAATCCGGACAGAACACTGAAGCTTTCTTT CSVESGQNTEAFF
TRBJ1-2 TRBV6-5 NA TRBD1 TGTGCCAGCTGGGACAGCCATCCGGGTGGCTACACCTTC CASWDSHPGGYTF
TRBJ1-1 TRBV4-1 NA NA TGCGCCAGCAGCCAAGTCGGGGGGGCGGTCACTGAAGCTTTCTTT CASSQVGGAVTEAFF
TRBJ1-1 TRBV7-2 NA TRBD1 TGTGCCAGCAGCTCATGGGACAGGGAAGCTTTCTTT CASSSWDREAFF
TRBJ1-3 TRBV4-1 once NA TGCGCCAGCAGTTCGAGGGACCCACCTGGAAACACCATATATTTT CASSSRDPPGNTIYF
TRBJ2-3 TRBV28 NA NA TGTGCCAGCAGGGGTCCCGGGGGGACAGGCCTAATAACAGATACGCAGTATTTT CASRGPGGTGLITDTQYF
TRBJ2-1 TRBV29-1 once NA TGCAGCGCTGGGGATCTGTTCTTC CSAGDLFF
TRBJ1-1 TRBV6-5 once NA TGTGCCAGCAGTCTTGGGGGGGATCTGAACACTGAAGCTTTCTTT CASSLGGDLNTEAFF
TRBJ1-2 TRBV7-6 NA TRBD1 TGTGCCAGCAGCCCCACTCCCGGGACAGGGAACTATGGCTACACCTTC CASSPTPGTGNYGYTF
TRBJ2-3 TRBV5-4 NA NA TGTGCCGCAATAGGGATCCATACGCAGTATTTT CAAIGIHTQYF
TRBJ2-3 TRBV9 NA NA TGTGCCAGCAGCGTAGATTGGGCCCCAGGGGCACAGTATTTT CASSVDWAPGAQYF
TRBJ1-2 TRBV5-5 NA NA TGTGCCAGCAGCTCGTACAGCGATAGCGGCTACACCTTC CASSSYSDSGYTF
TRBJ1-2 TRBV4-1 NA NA TGCGCCAGCAGCCTGTGGGACATTGGTTTACTTTTGAGTGGCTACACCTTC CASSLWDIGLLLSGYTF
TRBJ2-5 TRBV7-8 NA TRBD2 TGTGCCAGCAGCTTGCTAGCGGGAGCCCAAGAGACCCAGTACTTC CASSLLAGAQETQYF
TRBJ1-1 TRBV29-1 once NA TGCAGCGTTGAAGGGGGAGACACTGAAGCTTTCTTT CSVEGGDTEAFF
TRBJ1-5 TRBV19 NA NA TGTGCCAGTAGTATAGTCTCAGTCAACAGGTACAATCAGCCCCAGCATTTT CASSIVSVNRYNQPQHF
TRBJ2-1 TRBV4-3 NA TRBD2 TGCGCCAGCAGCCAAGATTTTTGGATTGGGACTAGCGTTTTCGATGAGCAGTTCTTC CASSQDFWIGTSVFDEQFF
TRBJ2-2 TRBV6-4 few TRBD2 TGTGCCAGCAGTCCCTCACGGGAGGGCGCGAACACCGGGGAGCTGTTTTTT CASSPSREGANTGELFF
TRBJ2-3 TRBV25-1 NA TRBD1 TGTGCCAGCAGTGAGGAGATTGGGACAGGGGCAGATACGCAGTATTTT CASSEEIGTGADTQYF
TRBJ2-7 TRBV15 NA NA TGTGCCACCAGCAGAGATCTGGGGGAATCCTACGAGCAGTACTTC CATSRDLGESYEQYF
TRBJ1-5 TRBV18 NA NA TGTGCCAGCTCACCACCACCCTCTACAGGGCCAAGCAATCAGCCCCAGCATTTT CASSPPPSTGPSNQPQHF
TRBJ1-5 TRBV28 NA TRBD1 TGTGCCAGCAGGACATTACAGGGGAGTCAGCCCCAGCATTTT CASRTLQGSQPQHF
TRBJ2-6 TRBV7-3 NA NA TGTGCCAGCAGCCCAACAGGGTATGGGGCCAACGTCCTGACTTTC CASSPTGYGANVLTF
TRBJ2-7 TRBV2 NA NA TGTGCCAGCAGTGGGGTCACCTACGAGCAGTACTTC CASSGVTYEQYF
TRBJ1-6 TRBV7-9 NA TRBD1 TGTGCCAGCAGCTTCAGGGGGAATAATTCACCCCTCCACTTT CASSFRGNNSPLHF
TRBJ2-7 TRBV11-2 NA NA TGTGCCAGCAGCTTAGACCGCTACGAGCAGTACTTC CASSLDRYEQYF
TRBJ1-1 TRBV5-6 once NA TGTGCCAGCAGTTTTCAGGATTACACTGAAGCTTTCTTT CASSFQDYTEAFF
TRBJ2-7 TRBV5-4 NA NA TGTGCCAGCACCGAAGGGGGGGAGCAGTACTTC CASTEGGEQYF
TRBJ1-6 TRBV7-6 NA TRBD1 TGTGCCAGCAGCTTATCGGGACAGGATAATTCACCCCTCCACTTT CASSLSGQDNSPLHF
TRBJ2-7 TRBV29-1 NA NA TGCAGCGTTGCCGGCGGAAGTTACTACGAGCAGTACTTC CSVAGGSYYEQYF
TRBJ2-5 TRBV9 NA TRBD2 TGTGCCAGCAGCGTAGGGACTAGCGTCCAAGAGACCCAGTACTTC CASSVGTSVQETQYF
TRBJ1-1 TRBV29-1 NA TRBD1 TGCAGCGTTGAAGATATCGGCAGGGGGCCGAACACTGAAGCTTTCTTT CSVEDIGRGPNTEAFF
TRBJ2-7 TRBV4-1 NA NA TGCGCCAGCAGCCAAGTCATCGGGACTGAAGACGAGCAGTACTTC CASSQVIGTEDEQYF
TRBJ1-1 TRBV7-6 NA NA TGTGCCAGCAGCTCGACCACTGGATCGTGGACTGAAGCTTTCTTT CASSSTTGSWTEAFF
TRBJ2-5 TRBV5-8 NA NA TGTGCCAGCAGCCTTGAGACCCAGTACTTC CASSLETQYF
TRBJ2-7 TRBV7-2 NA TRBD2 TGTGCCAGCGGGGCTAGCGGCTACGAGCAGTACTTC CASGASGYEQYF
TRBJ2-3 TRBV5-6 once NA TGTGCCAGCACAGGTACGCAGTATTTT CASTGTQYF
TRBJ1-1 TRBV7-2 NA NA TGTGCCAGCAGCCCGGGGCTCCGAAGAACTGAAGCTTTCTTT CASSPGLRRTEAFF
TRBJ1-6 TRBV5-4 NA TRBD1 TGTGCCAGCAGCTTGGGCGGACAGGGGTACTCACCCCTCCACTTT CASSLGGQGYSPLHF
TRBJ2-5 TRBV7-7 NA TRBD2 TGTGCCAGCAGCCTGCGGGGGCAAGAGACCCAGTACTTC CASSLRGQETQYF
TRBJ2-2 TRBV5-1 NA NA TGCGCCAGCAGCCCATCCGGGATTCGTACCGGGGAGCTGTTTTTT CASSPSGIRTGELFF
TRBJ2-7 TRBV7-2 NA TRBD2 TGTGCCAGCAGTTATGGACTAGCGCCCACCTACGAGCAGTACTTC CASSYGLAPTYEQYF
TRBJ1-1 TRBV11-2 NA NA TGTGCCAGCAGCTCAGGGGCGCGTGGCTGGATCGAAGCTTTCTTT CASSSGARGWIEAFF
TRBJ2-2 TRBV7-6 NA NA TGTGCCAGCAGCTTTCCCCACCGCGGCGACACCGGGGAGCTGTTTTTT CASSFPHRGDTGELFF
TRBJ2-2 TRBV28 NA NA TGTGCCAGCAGTCCGCGGACTAACACCGGGGAGCTGTTTTTT CASSPRTNTGELFF
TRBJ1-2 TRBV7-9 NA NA TGTGCCAGCAGCCTGGCTGGGCAGAAGGATGGCTACACCTTC CASSLAGQKDGYTF
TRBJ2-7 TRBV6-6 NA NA TGTGCCAGCACTCTCAACGGGGCGGCTTACGAGCAGTACTTC CASTLNGAAYEQYF
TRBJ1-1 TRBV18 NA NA TGTGCCAGCTCACCACCGGGGGTAGTGATGAACACTGAAGCTTTCTTT CASSPPGVVMNTEAFF
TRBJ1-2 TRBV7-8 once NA TGTGCCAGCAGCTTAGACCCGGTCCTCTATGGCTACACCTTC CASSLDPVLYGYTF
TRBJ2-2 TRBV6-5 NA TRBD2 TGTGCCAGCAGTTCCGGGACTAGTCGTTCCGGGGAGCTGTTTTTT CASSSGTSRSGELFF